What follows are 16 T cell receptor beta chains derived from one specimen sequenced in a study of T-cell reconstitution after alpha-beta-depleted transplantation in children. Molecular barcoding with unique molecular identifiers was used for the TCRbeta library. MiXCR, applied by TCRdb to the PCR reads, yields one record per CDR3 protein. The sample carries over 400,000 distinct CDR3 sequences, about 45% recorded once. This specimen consisted of PBMCs, obtained before TCRalphabeta/CD19-depleted stem cell transplant. Every receptor here comes from a girl aged 2-10 years with aplastic anemia, due to receive a stem cell transplant.

The rearrangement uses TRBV6-5 and TRBJ1-5; D remains unclear. V lost 2 bases and J 0 bases, leaving 11 bases between the germline ends. The CDR3 contains 16 residues. CDR1 and CDR2 (germline): MNHEY, SVGAGI. CDR3 sequence reads: CASSYISTHSNQPQHF. The CDR3 nucleotides read TGTGCCAGCAGTTACATCTCGACACATAGCAATCAGCCCCAGCATTTT.

V and J are TRBV9 and TRBJ2-5; TRBD1 agrees at 8 bases. Per the germline V gene, CDR1 is SGDLS and CDR2 is YYNGEE. This CDR3 is 17 amino acids long. V trimming: 0 bases; J trimming: 5 bases; junction bases outside the gene matches: 12. The DNA of the CDR3 is TGTGCCAGCAGCGTAGCCCCCGAGACAGGGGAATGGGAGACCCAGTACTTC. This translates into CASSVAPETGEWETQYF. The full variable domain, completed using reference TRBV9 and TRBJ2-5, is DSGVTQTPKHLITATGQRVTLRCSPRSGDLSVYWYQQSLDQGLQFLIQYYNGEERAKGNILERFSAQQFPDLHSELNLSSLELGDSALYFCASSVAPETGEWETQYFGPGTRLLVL.

This clonotype was counted once. The rearrangement uses TRBV20-1 and TRBJ2-1; D uncertain. Looked up from germline, CDR1 is DFQATT and CDR2 is SNEGSKA (reference sequence). Trimming removed 0 bases from V and 6 bases from J, with 12 bases in between. This CDR3 has 14 residues. DNA for the CDR3: TGCAGTGCTAGAGATGGGCTAGTCCCCAATGAGCAGTTCTTC. Translating it yields CSARDGLVPNEQFF.

This sequence joins TRBV29-1 and TRBJ2-5; no definite D call. Looked up from germline, CDR1 is SQVTM and CDR2 is ANQGSEA. This CDR3 contains 17 residues. V gave up 6 bases and J gave up 0 bases, with 23 bases separating them. CDR3 in DNA: TGCAGCGTACCCACCATCCGGAGAGAGGCGAACCAAGAGACCCAGTACTTC. It specifies CSVPTIRREANQETQYF.

This clonotype was found many times. This rearrangement joins TRBV12-3 or TRBV12-4 to TRBJ1-6; a possible D gene is TRBD1 (5 bases). Trimming removed 2 bases at V and 6 bases at J, with 5 bases between. The CDR3 loop spans 13 amino acids. The chain's CDR3 is CASSLQGNSPLHF. The CDR3, as DNA: TGTGCCAGCAGTTTACAGGGTAATTCACCCCTCCACTTT.

The chain combines TRBV12-3 or TRBV12-4 with TRBJ1-5; unclear D gene. Trimming removed 3 bases at V and 7 bases at J, with 7 bases between. The CDR3 runs 12 residues. CDR3 DNA sequence: TGTGCCAGCAGTTTTCGTAGGCAGCCCCAGCATTTT. This encodes CASSFRRQPQHF.

This clonotype was found many times. The chain employs TRBV10-3 and TRBJ2-3, with TRBD2 matching 9 bases. The germline gives CDR1 ENHRY, CDR2 SYGVKD. V shed 3 bases, J shed 5 bases, and the junction held 9 bases outside the gene matches. CDR3 length: 16 amino acids. CDR3 sequence reads: CAISDLAGVGGDTQYF. The CDR3 DNA sequence: TGTGCCATCAGTGACTTAGCGGGAGTGGGGGGAGATACGCAGTATTTT.

V is TRBV20-1 and J is TRBJ2-2; TRBD2 matches 12 bases. With V trimmed by 2 bases and J by 6 bases, 4 bases remained unmatched. There are 15 residues in the CDR3. Germline lookup yields CDR1 DFQATT and CDR2 SNEGSKA (reference sequence). The CDR3: CSARLLAGGPGELFF. CDR3 coding DNA: TGCAGTGCTAGACTGCTAGCGGGAGGGCCCGGGGAGCTGTTTTTT.

This clonotype is a singleton in its sample. The chain carries TRBV20-1 and TRBJ1-5; TRBD1 agrees at 11 bases. V shed 4 bases and J 5 bases; nucleotides not matched to a gene: 7. Germline CDR1 and CDR2: DFQATT and SNEGSKA (reference sequence). The CDR3 is 15 residues long. CDR3 bases: TGCAGTGCTACGGGACAGGGGGTCCGAGATCAGCCCCAGCATTTT. Translation gives CSATGQGVRDQPQHF.

In this sample, this clonotype turned up many times. V is TRBV3-1 and J is TRBJ2-4, with a possible D match to TRBD2 (5 bases). Trimming shortened V by 0 bases and J by 15 bases, and 12 bases separated the two germline ends. This CDR3 is 12 amino acids long. The V gene's germline CDR1 is LGHDT and CDR2 YNNKEL (reference sequence). CDR3 DNA: TGTGCCAGCAGCCAAGATGGCGGGCCCCCGTACTTC. It yields the protein CASSQDGGPPYF.

This clonotype showed up many times. The V call is TRBV7-2, the J call TRBJ2-1; D is possibly TRBD2 (5 bases). The CDR3 has 14 amino acids. CDR1 and CDR2 (germline): SGHTA, FQGNSA. Trimming left V 1 base short and J 4 bases short, with 8 bases between. CDR3: CASSLGGPYNEQFF. The CDR3, as DNA: TGTGCCAGCAGCTTAGGCGGGCCTTACAATGAGCAGTTCTTC.

The gene calls are TRBV5-1 and TRBJ2-3; 11 bases are a match to TRBD1. This CDR3 has 15 amino acids. The germline V gene has CDR1 SGHRS and CDR2 YFSETQ. V lost 1 base and J lost 6; bases outside the gene matches: 4. This CDR3 reads CASSLQDRGPDTQYF. CDR3 nucleotide sequence: TGCGCCAGCAGCTTGCAGGACAGGGGGCCCGATACGCAGTATTTT.

This clonotype was seen once. V is TRBV30 and J is TRBJ2-7, with D possibly matching TRBD2 (7 bases). Germline V CDR1 and CDR2: GTSNPN, SVGIG (reference sequence). The CDR3 has 15 amino acids. V was shortened by 3 bases and J by 4 bases, with 19 bases between the two germline ends. Here the CDR3 DNA reads TGTGCCTGGAGGCGGGGGACCCAGGGGACTTACGAGCAGTACTTC. As protein: CAWRRGTQGTYEQYF.

The DNA of the CDR3 is TGTGCCAGCAGCCCCGAGGGGGGGGTAAACCAAGAGACCCAGTACTTC. Protein sequence: CASSPEGGVNQETQYF. The chain uses TRBV28 and TRBJ2-5, with a weak D call TRBD2 (7 bases). The germline V gene has CDR1 MDHEN and CDR2 SYDVKM. This CDR3 has 16 residues. The V gene lost 6 bases and the J gene lost 0 bases, with 17 bases spanning the gap.

The genes are TRBV11-2 and TRBJ2-7, with 7 bases identical to TRBD2. Germline V gives CDR1 SGHAT, CDR2 FQNNGV. CDR3 length: 15 amino acids. The V gene end was trimmed by 7 bases and the J gene end by 0 bases; junction bases not matched to a gene: 9. The CDR3 bases are TGTGCCAGCATCATCGAGGCGGGGGACTCCTACGAGCAGTACTTC. Protein: CASIIEAGDSYEQYF.

This clonotype was counted a few times. The chain links TRBV12-3 or TRBV12-4 to TRBJ1-1, with TRBD1 matching over 9 bases. The CDR3 extends over 15 amino acids. The trim removed 7 bases at V and 4 bases at J, leaving 10 bases unmatched. The CDR3 region has the DNA TGTGCCAGCAAGGAGGTGGGACAGGGTCCCACTGAAGCTTTCTTT. Residues: CASKEVGQGPTEAFF.